A selection of T cell receptor beta chains follows, all from one sample in a study of blood T cells in healthy people across ages. TCRdb re-derived calls from the 5' RACE reads in MiXCR, one entry per CDR3 protein. The sample records 1.5 million or so distinct CDR3 sequences, roughly 43% being singletons. The sample comprised blood. The source is a woman aged 18-29 years in good health. Each CDR3 is given with its conserved first and last residue. The D gene is left open where the match is weak. Clone size is stated in some rows and not others, as once, few, many or a class when expanded.

abundance: .; j_gene: TRBJ2-2; v_gene: TRBV10-3; d_gene: TRBD1; CDR3aa: CAISVQGVNTGELFF; CDR3nt: TGTGCCATCAGTGTGCAGGGGGTTAACACCGGGGAGCTGTTTTTT
abundance: .; j_gene: TRBJ2-3; v_gene: TRBV29-1; d_gene: TRBD1; CDR3aa: CSARTGGKDTQYF; CDR3nt: TGCAGCGCCCGGACAGGGGGCAAAGATACGCAGTATTTT
abundance: .; j_gene: TRBJ2-2; v_gene: TRBV5-1; d_gene: TRBD2; CDR3aa: CASMGLAGGPANTGELFF; CDR3nt: TGCGCCAGCATGGGACTAGCGGGGGGGCCAGCGAACACCGGGGAGCTGTTTTTT
abundance: few; j_gene: TRBJ2-5; v_gene: TRBV7-2; d_gene: TRBD1; CDR3aa: CASSYLTGMGETQYF; CDR3nt: TGTGCCAGCAGCTACCTGACAGGGATGGGTGAGACCCAGTACTTC
abundance: few; j_gene: TRBJ2-5; v_gene: TRBV12-3/TRBV12-4; d_gene: .; CDR3aa: CASNQDRQETQYF; CDR3nt: TGTGCCAGCAACCAGGACAGACAAGAGACCCAGTACTTC
abundance: .; j_gene: TRBJ2-1; v_gene: TRBV28; d_gene: TRBD2; CDR3aa: CASSFHSGGAGNEQFF; CDR3nt: TGTGCCAGCAGTTTCCATAGCGGGGGGGCCGGCAATGAGCAGTTCTTC
abundance: .; j_gene: TRBJ2-5; v_gene: TRBV29-1; d_gene: TRBD2; CDR3aa: CSVGLVLLDEQYF; CDR3nt: TGCAGCGTCGGACTAGTCCTCCTTGATGAGCAGTACTTC
abundance: .; j_gene: TRBJ2-5; v_gene: TRBV3-1; d_gene: TRBD2; CDR3aa: CASSQEGWGLAGEIQETQYF; CDR3nt: TGTGCCAGCAGCCAAGAGGGATGGGGACTAGCGGGAGAGATCCAAGAGACCCAGTACTTC
abundance: .; j_gene: TRBJ2-7; v_gene: TRBV28; d_gene: .; CDR3aa: CASSLMSGTYEQYF; CDR3nt: TGTGCCAGCAGTTTAATGTCAGGGACCTACGAGCAGTACTTC
abundance: .; j_gene: TRBJ1-4; v_gene: TRBV29-1; d_gene: .; CDR3aa: CSVDGGEPHEKLFF; CDR3nt: TGCAGCGTTGACGGTGGGGAGCCCCATGAAAAACTGTTTTTT
abundance: .; j_gene: TRBJ2-1; v_gene: TRBV12-3/TRBV12-4; d_gene: TRBD1; CDR3aa: CASSLGDRGFQETQFF; CDR3nt: TGTGCCAGCAGTTTGGGGGACAGGGGATTCCAAGAGACCCAGTTCTTC
abundance: once; j_gene: TRBJ1-1; v_gene: TRBV7-2; d_gene: .; CDR3aa: CASSYRTNTEAFF; CDR3nt: TGTGCCAGCAGCTACCGCACGAACACTGAAGCTTTCTTT
abundance: few; j_gene: TRBJ1-1; v_gene: TRBV12-3/TRBV12-4; d_gene: TRBD1; CDR3aa: CASSARTGSTEAFF; CDR3nt: TGTGCCAGCAGTGCAAGGACAGGGAGCACTGAAGCTTTCTTT
abundance: few; j_gene: TRBJ2-1; v_gene: TRBV7-9; d_gene: .; CDR3aa: CASSLRAGGLLYNEQFF; CDR3nt: TGTGCCAGCAGCCTGAGGGCCGGGGGGCTCCTCTACAATGAGCAGTTCTTC
abundance: .; j_gene: TRBJ2-5; v_gene: TRBV12-3/TRBV12-4; d_gene: .; CDR3aa: CASSLDSKETQYF; CDR3nt: TGTGCCAGCAGTTTAGACAGTAAGGAGACCCAGTACTTC
abundance: .; j_gene: TRBJ2-7; v_gene: TRBV28; d_gene: TRBD2; CDR3aa: CASSLLAGEGEQYF; CDR3nt: TGTGCCAGCAGTTTACTAGCGGGAGAAGGTGAGCAGTACTTC
abundance: few; j_gene: TRBJ2-6; v_gene: TRBV28; d_gene: .; CDR3aa: CASSLFVAGANVLTF; CDR3nt: TGTGCCAGCAGTTTATTCGTCGCTGGGGCCAACGTCCTGACTTTC
abundance: .; j_gene: TRBJ1-1; v_gene: TRBV7-9; d_gene: .; CDR3aa: CASSPVLMNTEAFF; CDR3nt: TGTGCCAGCAGCCCCGTCCTTATGAACACTGAAGCTTTCTTT
abundance: .; j_gene: TRBJ1-4; v_gene: TRBV7-2; d_gene: TRBD1; CDR3aa: CASSPNRGRNEKPFF; CDR3nt: TGTGCCAGCAGCCCGAACAGGGGACGCAATGAAAAACCGTTTTTT
abundance: .; j_gene: TRBJ2-3; v_gene: TRBV10-2; d_gene: TRBD2; CDR3aa: CASRLAGGPNTQYF; CDR3nt: TGCGCCAGCAGACTAGCGGGAGGGCCGAATACGCAGTATTTT
abundance: .; j_gene: TRBJ1-1; v_gene: TRBV27; d_gene: TRBD1; CDR3aa: CASRNLGQGVTEAFF; CDR3nt: TGTGCCAGCAGAAACCTGGGACAGGGTGTGACTGAAGCTTTCTTT
abundance: .; j_gene: TRBJ1-1; v_gene: TRBV7-9; d_gene: .; CDR3aa: CASSFPGMGNTDAFF; CDR3nt: TGTGCCAGCAGCTTTCCTGGAATGGGGAACACTGATGCTTTCTTT
abundance: few; j_gene: TRBJ2-4; v_gene: TRBV5-1; d_gene: .; CDR3aa: CASSFIWRGAAKNIQYF; CDR3nt: TGCGCCAGCAGCTTCATCTGGCGGGGAGCGGCCAAAAACATTCAGTACTTC
abundance: .; j_gene: TRBJ2-3; v_gene: TRBV5-1; d_gene: .; CDR3aa: CASTLRGGTQYF; CDR3nt: TGCGCCAGCACACTCCGCGGAGGTACGCAGTATTTT